The next 30 T cell receptor beta chains were all read from a single sample in a study of blood T cell repertoires in COVID-19 (TCRdb year 2020). Library preparation employed the immunoSEQ multiplex PCR assay. Imported from immuneACCESS, the table was reduced by TCRdb to in-frame sequences with V and J called. These copies leave out some clones; in studies compared against another copy, an unresolved V gene accounts for under half, and the cause of the remainder is not known. Counted in this sample were 350,000 to 450,000 clones; 70% to 90% of them appeared once. Approximately 1.3% of the sample lies in the top ten. Sequences were obtained from PBMCs or T cells enriched from blood (not recorded which). These receptors came from a woman in her late teens or twenties who had been exposed to COVID-19.

This chain uses TRBV6-1 with TRBJ2-7; 9 nucleotides agree with TRBD1. J gave up 2 bases and V 5 bases, and 7 bases lay outside the gene matches. This CDR3 is 15 amino acids long. Germline CDR1 reads MNHNS; CDR2 reads SASEGT. CDR3 nucleotide sequence: TGTGCCAGCAGTATGGACAGGGGAGGGGCCTACGAGCAGTACTTC. Its translation is CASSMDRGGAYEQYF.

The chain employs TRBV29-1 and TRBJ2-3; D remains ambiguous. The CDR3 totals 15 residues. Trimming cost V 4 bases and J 2 bases, with 16 bases left between them. Germline CDR1 reads SQVTM; CDR2 reads ANQGSEA. CDR3 protein: CSVGLNSRPTDTQYF. The CDR3 DNA reads as TGCAGCGTTGGTCTGAATAGCCGTCCCACAGATACGCAGTATTTT.

The rearrangement links TRBV11-1 to TRBJ2-3; maybe TRBD2 (7 bases). Germline V gives CDR1 SGHAT, CDR2 FQDESV (reference sequence). The CDR3 contains 16 residues. V was clipped by 2 bases and J by 6 bases, with 18 bases between them. The CDR3 region is CASSLRGGGPGDTQYF. The CDR3 DNA follows: TGTGCCAGCAGCTTACGCGGGGGCGGTCCAGGGGATACGCAGTATTTT.

The chain combines TRBV11-2 with TRBJ1-5; possible D gene TRBD1, 6 bases. CDR1 is SGHAT, CDR2 FQNNGV, per germline. With 6 bases removed from V and 0 bases from J, the gap between germline ends came to 9 bases. The CDR3 length is 14 residues. CDR3 nucleotides: TGTGCCAGCAGTCTAGGGGGTAGCAATCAGCCCCAGCATTTT. Protein sequence: CASSLGGSNQPQHF.

The chain links TRBV11-2 to TRBJ1-2; TRBD1 matches at 7 bases. CDR1 is SGHAT and CDR2 is FQNNGV in the germline V gene. CDR3 length: 14 amino acids. V was pared by 4 bases and J by 2 bases, with 4 bases of the junction left unmatched. CDR3 amino acids: CASSSQTGNYGYTF. The CDR3 nucleotides read TGTGCCAGCAGCTCCCAGACAGGGAACTATGGCTACACCTTC.

This sequence joins TRBV3-1 (or the pseudogene TRBV3-2) and TRBJ1-4; D unclear. The CDR3 runs 16 residues. Germline values: CDR1 LGHDT, CDR2 YNNKEL (reference sequence). V dropped 4 bases and J dropped 0 bases, with 12 bases sitting between them. This CDR3 reads CASSRHTFSTNEKLFF. Written as DNA, the CDR3 is TGTGCCAGCAGCCGACACACCTTCTCAACTAATGAAAAACTGTTTTTT.

This chain connects TRBV6-4 to TRBJ2-1; TRBD2 agrees at 12 bases. This CDR3 has 15 residues. The V and J ends lost 0 bases and 6 bases, in that order; junction bases with no gene match: 0. The germline V gene has CDR1 MRHNA and CDR2 SNTAGT. CDR3: CASSDSTSGSNEQFF. The CDR3 coding sequence is TGTGCCAGCAGTGACTCGACTAGCGGGAGCAATGAGCAGTTCTTC.

A note on this clone: Other DNA sequences in this specimen translate into the identical CDR3. CDR3 DNA sequence: TGTGCCAGCAGCTTGGTGCAGATGAACACTGAAGCTTTCTTT. The encoded protein is CASSLVQMNTEAFF. The chain carries TRBV5-4 and TRBJ1-1; D not resolved. V lost 0 bases, J lost 0 bases, and 6 bases lay in between. CDR1 SGHNT and CDR2 YYREEE come from the germline V gene (reference sequence). The CDR3 has 14 residues. Supplemented by reference TRBV5-4 and TRBJ1-1, the full variable domain reads ETGVTQSPTHLIKTRGQQVTLRCSSQSGHNTVSWYQQALGQGPQFIFQYYREEENGRGNFPPRFSGLQFPNYSSELNVNALELDDSALYLCASSLVQMNTEAFFGQGTRLTVV.

The rearrangement uses TRBV27 and TRBJ2-3; no clear D gene. The CDR3 spans 15 residues. Trimming removed 8 bases at V and 0 bases at J, with 15 bases between. CDR1 MNHEY and CDR2 SMNVEV come from the germline V gene (reference sequence). The chain's CDR3 is CASYGPTLSTDTQYF. For the CDR3, the DNA is TGTGCCAGCTATGGCCCCACCCTTAGCACAGATACGCAGTATTTT.

The gene calls are TRBV14 and TRBJ1-1; no clear D. Germline V gives CDR1 SGHDN, CDR2 FVKESK. CDR3 size: 15 residues. The germline V and J ends were trimmed by 0 bases and 0 bases, with 8 bases remaining between them. The CDR3 nucleotides are TGTGCCAGCAGCCAAGATCTAAAAATGAACACTGAAGCTTTCTTT. Translated, it gives CASSQDLKMNTEAFF.

For the CDR3, the DNA is TGTGCCAGCAGCCAAGGACAGGCGGTCTCCGAGCAGTACTTC. Protein sequence: CASSQGQAVSEQYF. The chain employs TRBV3-1 (or the pseudogene TRBV3-2) and TRBJ2-7; tentatively, D is TRBD1 (6 bases). CDR1 and CDR2 (germline): LGHDT, YNNKEL (reference sequence). Trimming removed 1 base at V and 6 bases at J, with 13 bases between. The CDR3 length is 14 residues.

The chain links TRBV13 to TRBJ1-3; the match to TRBD1 covers 10 bases. Germline V gives CDR1 PRHDT, CDR2 FYEKMQ (reference sequence). The length of the CDR3 is 17 residues. The junction had 11 bases not matched to a gene; V was cut back by 5 bases and J by 4 bases. CDR3 bases: TGTGCCAGCAGCGACTCCCGGGGACAGGGGTCGGGAAACACCATATATTTT. Translation gives CASSDSRGQGSGNTIYF.

The J gene is TRBJ1-3, the V gene TRBV7-9; TRBD1 matches 7 bases. The trim removed 5 bases at V and 0 bases at J, leaving 7 bases unmatched. The CDR3 runs to 16 residues. Germline V CDR1 and CDR2: SEHNR, FQNEAQ (reference sequence). CDR3 region: CASSPRTGYSGNTIYF. CDR3 bases: TGTGCCAGCAGCCCCCGGACAGGATACTCTGGAAACACCATATATTTT.

The V call is TRBV6-5, the J call TRBJ1-6; no firm D call. Germline V lookup: CDR1 MNHEY, CDR2 SVGAGI. The CDR3 loop spans 15 amino acids. The V end lost 0 bases, the J end lost 7 bases, and 10 bases lay between the germline ends. CDR3 in amino acids: CASSYSRRENSPLHF. In DNA, the CDR3 is TGTGCCAGCAGTTACTCGCGACGGGAAAATTCACCCCTCCACTTT.

The chain uses TRBV13 and TRBJ2-1; 9 bases agree with TRBD2. Per the germline V gene, CDR1 is PRHDT and CDR2 is FYEKMQ (reference sequence). V shed 4 bases and J 3 bases; nucleotides not matched to a gene: 4. The CDR3 runs 15 residues. CDR3 loop: CASSSGTSHYNEQFF. The CDR3 nucleotides read TGTGCCAGCAGCTCCGGGACTAGCCACTACAATGAGCAGTTCTTC.

V gene TRBV3-1 (or the pseudogene TRBV3-2) combines with J gene TRBJ1-2; TRBD1 matches 9 bases. V lost 7 bases to trimming and J lost 11 bases; unmatched junction nucleotides: 14. Germline values: CDR1 LGHDT, CDR2 YNNKEL (reference sequence). The CDR3 consists of 14 residues. CDR3 sequence reads: CASTPRGTGRMYTF. The CDR3 bases are TGTGCCAGCACCCCTAGGGGGACAGGGCGGATGTACACCTTC.

As concerns this clone: The same CDR3 can be traced to other DNA sequences in this sample. V usage is TRBV29-1 and J usage is TRBJ2-5; 9 nucleotides agree with TRBD1. J gave up 2 bases and V 7 bases, and 2 bases lay outside the gene matches. From germline, CDR1 is SQVTM and CDR2 ANQGSEA. The CDR3 has 12 residues. The CDR3 reads CSGGQGQETQYF. The CDR3 region has the DNA TGCAGCGGGGGACAGGGACAAGAGACCCAGTACTTC.

The chain joins TRBV28 to TRBJ2-7; 9 bases agree with TRBD1. V shed 10 bases and J 2 bases; nucleotides not matched to a gene: 3. Germline V gene data show CDR1 as MDHEN and CDR2 as SYDVKM. The CDR3 runs to 12 residues. The CDR3 reads CAIGQGTYEQYF. The CDR3 region has the DNA TGTGCCATTGGACAGGGGACCTACGAGCAGTACTTC.

CDR3 in amino acids: CASSLYGSYEQYF. In DNA form, the CDR3 reads TGTGCCAGCAGTTTGTACGGGTCCTACGAGCAGTACTTC. This chain uses TRBV28 with TRBJ2-7; D call uncertain. The CDR3 has 13 amino acids. V was clipped by 3 bases and J by 1 base, with 7 bases between them. Germline CDR1 MDHEN, CDR2 SYDVKM.

The rearrangement uses TRBV24-1 and TRBJ2-7, with 12 bases fitting TRBD2. The CDR3 is made up of 17 amino acids. V was clipped by 4 bases and J by 2 bases; unmatched bases: 8. From germline, CDR1 is KGHDR and CDR2 SFDVKD. The CDR3 DNA sequence: TGTGCCACCAGTGACCCGACTAGCGGGGGTGCTCCCTACGAGCAGTACTTC. Translating it yields CATSDPTSGGAPYEQYF.

The CDR3 DNA sequence: TGTGCCAGCAGCGGTACGAGACAGGGCGCACCCCTCCACTTT. Translated: CASSGTRQGAPLHF. The rearrangement joins TRBV3-1 (or the pseudogene TRBV3-2) to TRBJ1-6; 7 bases map to TRBD1. Germline values: CDR1 LGHDT, CDR2 YNNKEL (reference sequence). This CDR3 has 14 amino acids. Trimming removed 5 bases from V and 11 bases from J; junction bases left unmatched: 9.

Only a few counts were recorded for this clone. V is TRBV19 and J is TRBJ2-5; D is undetermined. V was pared by 4 bases and J by 2 bases, with 11 bases between. From germline, CDR1 is LNHDA and CDR2 SQIVND (reference sequence). CDR3 length: 14 amino acids. The CDR3 DNA follows: TGTGCCAGTAGTACCCTGTTGTATCAAGAGACCCAGTACTTC. Its protein product is CASSTLLYQETQYF.

The chain carries TRBV27 and TRBJ1-6, with TRBD1 as a possible D gene (5 bases). Germline lookup yields CDR1 MNHEY and CDR2 SMNVEV (reference sequence). The CDR3 length is 12 residues. V lost 6 bases and J lost 7, with 7 bases in between. CDR3 amino acids: CASREGNSPLHF. CDR3 in DNA: TGTGCCAGCAGGGAGGGGAATTCACCCCTCCACTTT.

The chain is built from TRBV5-4 and TRBJ1-3; D might be TRBD1 (5 bases). The length of the CDR3 is 15 residues. Germline CDR1 SGHNT, CDR2 YYREEE (reference sequence). The V and J ends lost 4 bases and 0 bases respectively, with 11 bases between them. The CDR3 sequence: CASSRDFSSGNTIYF. CDR3 DNA sequence: TGTGCCAGCAGCCGGGACTTTAGCTCTGGAAACACCATATATTTT.

The chain carries TRBV30 and TRBJ2-3, with TRBD1 matching 7 bases. The junction had 12 bases not matched to a gene; V was cut back by 3 bases and J by 3 bases. The CDR3 totals 16 residues. Germline CDR1 reads GTSNPN; CDR2 reads SVGIG (reference sequence). The CDR3 DNA is TGTGCCTGGAGGCCCAGGGGACAGCGATTTACAGATACGCAGTATTTT. Translated, it gives CAWRPRGQRFTDTQYF.

This clone was seen a single time. The chain uses TRBV28 and TRBJ1-2; 9 bases align to TRBD1. Trimming cost V 5 bases and J 2 bases; bases outside gene matches: 9. Per the germline V gene, CDR1 is MDHEN and CDR2 is SYDVKM. The CDR3 spans 16 residues. This chain's CDR3 is CASSPSNRGQNYGYTF. The CDR3 coding sequence is TGTGCCAGCAGTCCCTCAAACAGGGGGCAAAACTATGGCTACACCTTC.

This clone was recorded once. The V and J genes are TRBV25-1 and TRBJ1-5; D uncertain. This CDR3 has 13 amino acids. Trimming took 1 base from V and 6 from J, leaving 7 bases between them. CDR1 and CDR2 (germline): MGHDK, SYGVNS. The CDR3 spells CASSEWEAQPQHF. CDR3 coding DNA: TGTGCCAGCAGTGAATGGGAGGCTCAGCCCCAGCATTTT.

The chain employs TRBV6-1 and TRBJ2-1, with D possibly being TRBD2 (6 bases). Trimming pared 3 bases from V and 4 bases from J, leaving 10 bases between. The CDR3 has 14 amino acids. CDR1 is MNHNS and CDR2 is SASEGT in the germline V gene. For the CDR3, the DNA is TGTGCCAGCAGTGAGGGCGGGGTATACAATGAGCAGTTCTTC. Translated, it gives CASSEGGVYNEQFF.

This clone was seen once. The V call is TRBV28, the J call TRBJ1-6; 7 nucleotides match TRBD1. The CDR3 loop spans 17 amino acids. Germline assignment: CDR1 MDHEN and CDR2 SYDVKM. The J segment lost 5 bases and the V segment lost 7 bases, leaving 14 bases of the junction unmatched. CDR3: CASIESARTGNNSPLHF. The CDR3 coding sequence is TGTGCCAGCATAGAGTCTGCCCGGACAGGAAATAATTCACCCCTCCACTTT.

The chain recombines TRBV6-5 with TRBJ2-3; 9 nucleotides align to TRBD2. V lost 0 bases to trimming and J lost 4 bases; unmatched junction nucleotides: 2. CDR1 is MNHEY, CDR2 SVGAGI, per germline. This CDR3 is built from 15 residues. CDR3 in amino acids: CASSYSPSGADTQYF. CDR3 sequence (DNA): TGTGCCAGCAGTTACTCCCCTAGCGGGGCAGATACGCAGTATTTT.